This entry is about one T cell receptor beta chain. Its target is not known. Some clones are missing from TCRdb's copy, which holds only in-frame ones; the method was immunoSEQ multiplex PCR. The sample contains about 35,000 clones, about 85% of which appear only once. The data belong to a study of T cells in narcolepsy. Across the whole study: Healthy controls were enrolled alongside patients with narcolepsy type 1 or type 2.

Overall study findings and caveats: Healthy controls reportedly lacked the autoreactive clonotypes serially found in patients' blood. HCRT-specific and TRIB2-specific autoreactive clonotypes appeared among same-patient CSF and blood CD4+ clonotypes.

The sample comprised memory (CD45RA-) CD4+ T cells from blood. The sequence was obtained from a human donor in good health.

The CDR3 DNA follows: TGCGCCAGCATCGGGACAGGGGAAGAGACCCAGTACTTC. Residues: CASIGTGEETQYF. The chain recombines TRBV10-2 with TRBJ2-5, with 10 nucleotides matching TRBD1. V shed 7 bases, J shed 3 bases, and the junction held 2 bases outside the gene matches. The CDR3 totals 13 residues. Germline V lookup: CDR1 WSHSY, CDR2 SAAADI.